These 21 T cell receptor beta chains originate from one sample sequenced in a study of T cells after yellow fever vaccination. TCRdb called the 5' RACE reads again in MiXCR, with one record for every CDR3 protein. The sample has 120,000 or so distinct CDR3 sequences, under 9% seen once. The input for sequencing was CD8+ T cells sorted from PBMCs, taken on the day of the yellow fever booster vaccination. Receptors originate from a man aged 18 to 30 who received the YFV17D yellow fever vaccine.

This clonotype occurred many times. The genes are TRBV6-2 or TRBV6-3 and TRBJ2-7, with D possibly matching TRBD1 (7 bases). The CDR3 length is 13 residues. V was cut by 6 bases and J by 5 bases, with 14 bases left in between. The V gene's germline CDR1 is MNHEY and CDR2 SVGEGT. The CDR3 DNA reads as TGTGCCAGCAGAAAATCCAGGGGGGACGAGCAGTACGTC. Translating gives CASRKSRGDEQYV.

The V and J genes are TRBV3-1 and TRBJ1-1; possible D gene TRBD1, 5 bases. Germline CDR1 and CDR2: LGHDT and YNNKEL (reference sequence). The CDR3 runs to 17 residues. The V and J ends lost 0 bases and 7 bases respectively, with 21 bases between them. CDR3 nucleotide sequence: TGTGCCAGCAGCCAAGATGGTGGTCTGGGAGGGACGGTTGAAGCTTTCTTT. This sequence encodes CASSQDGGLGGTVEAFF.

This clonotype was recorded a few times. This rearrangement joins TRBV28 to TRBJ2-1; the D call may be TRBD1 or TRBD2 (5 bases each). V gave up 6 bases and J gave up 0 bases, with 18 bases separating them. CDR3 length: 17 residues. CDR1 is MDHEN, CDR2 SYDVKM, per germline. The CDR3: CASSLRPGRPSYNEQFF. In DNA, the CDR3 is TGTGCCAGCAGCCTACGGCCGGGACGCCCCTCCTACAATGAGCAGTTCTTC.

V usage is TRBV5-1 and J usage is TRBJ2-1; TRBD2 matches at 9 bases. Looked up from germline, CDR1 is SGHRS and CDR2 is YFSETQ. Trimming cost V 0 bases and J 7 bases; bases outside gene matches: 2. This CDR3 is 14 amino acids long. DNA of the CDR3: TGCGCCAGCAGCTTGGGTAGCGGGGGAAATGAGCAGTTCTTC. Translated: CASSLGSGGNEQFF.

The sample holds a few counts of this clonotype. The chain employs TRBV7-2 and TRBJ2-7; 8 nucleotides match TRBD1. This CDR3 is 13 amino acids long. J lost 5 bases, V lost 5 bases, and 5 bases had no gene match. Germline V gene data show CDR1 as SGHTA and CDR2 as FQGNSA. CDR3 in amino acids: CASSPDRVHEQYF. The CDR3 coding sequence is TGTGCCAGCAGCCCGGACAGGGTCCACGAGCAGTACTTC.

This clonotype was seen repeatedly, ten times or more. J is TRBJ1-2 and V is TRBV27; no definite D call. The CDR3 is 13 residues long. The germline CDR1 and CDR2 sequences are MNHEY and SMNVEV (reference sequence). Trimming pared 8 bases from V and 2 bases from J, leaving 12 bases between. CDR3 region: CASAPGLNYGYTF. The CDR3 coding sequence is TGTGCCAGCGCGCCAGGACTAAACTATGGCTACACCTTC.

This clonotype was recorded many times. This rearrangement joins TRBV12-3 or TRBV12-4 to TRBJ1-5; perhaps TRBD1 as D (5 bases). V was pared by 1 base and J by 2 bases, with 6 bases between. This CDR3 spans 14 amino acids. This CDR3 is CASSLGGGNQPQHF. The CDR3 nucleotides read TGTGCCAGCAGTTTAGGGGGGGGCAATCAGCCCCAGCATTTT.

This clonotype appeared a few times. The chain combines TRBV4-1 with TRBJ2-3, with TRBD1 matching over 8 bases. The V gene end was trimmed by 4 bases and the J gene end by 8 bases; junction bases not matched to a gene: 5. CDR1 is MGHRA and CDR2 is YSYEKL in the germline V gene. This CDR3 comprises 13 residues. CDR3 coding DNA: TGCGCCAGCAGCCGCGGACAGGGCGGTACGCAGTATTTT. Its translation is CASSRGQGGTQYF.

This clonotype was seen repeatedly, ten times or more. The rearrangement uses TRBV20-1 and TRBJ2-5; D is possibly TRBD1 or TRBD2 (5 bases each). The germline V and J ends were trimmed by 6 bases and 5 bases, with 16 bases remaining between them. The CDR3 runs to 13 residues. CDR1 and CDR2 from the germline V gene are DFQATT and SNEGSKA (reference sequence). The CDR3 DNA follows: TGCAGTGCCCTCCCGGGGCTGCGGGAGACCCAGTACTTC. Encoded protein: CSALPGLRETQYF.

This clonotype occurred many times. V usage is TRBV10-1 and J usage is TRBJ2-1; 12 nucleotides align to TRBD2. Trimming cost V 2 bases and J 4 bases; bases outside gene matches: 0. The germline gives CDR1 WNHNN, CDR2 SYGVQD (reference sequence). The CDR3 runs 15 residues. CDR3 residues: CASSEGTSGYNEQFF. The CDR3 DNA sequence: TGCGCCAGCAGTGAGGGGACTAGCGGGTACAATGAGCAGTTCTTC.

This clonotype occurred a few times. This chain links TRBV5-4 with TRBJ1-5; D call uncertain. The ends were cut back, 4 bases at V and 1 base at J, with 12 bases in the middle. Germline CDR1 reads SGHNT; CDR2 reads YYREEE (reference sequence). The CDR3 loop spans 15 amino acids. As DNA, the CDR3 is TGTGCCAGCAGCCCGTCCCCTACGAGCAATCAGCCCCAGCATTTT. This gives the protein CASSPSPTSNQPQHF.

This clonotype occurred a few times. This chain joins TRBV4-1 and TRBJ2-3, with D possibly matching TRBD1 (5 bases). This CDR3 is 15 amino acids long. Per germline, CDR1 MGHRA and CDR2 YSYEKL. The ends were cut back, 4 bases at V and 6 bases at J, with 17 bases in the middle. The CDR3 is CASSLYQGSSDTQYF. Written as DNA, the CDR3 is TGCGCCAGCAGCCTGTACCAGGGTTCGTCCGATACGCAGTATTTT.

This clonotype appeared many times. V gene TRBV27 combines with J gene TRBJ2-7, with TRBD2 as a possible D gene (5 bases). V lost 0 bases and J lost 7, with 16 bases in between. The CDR3 is 15 residues long. Germline V lookup: CDR1 MNHEY, CDR2 SMNVEV (reference sequence). CDR3 DNA sequence: TGTGCCAGCAGTTTATCGTCAGCGGCTACCGGGGAGCAGTACGTC. It is translated as CASSLSSAATGEQYV.

The chain recombines TRBV6-2 or TRBV6-3 with TRBJ2-7, with D perhaps assigned TRBD1 or TRBD2 (6 bases each). This CDR3 comprises 18 residues. Germline V gives CDR1 MNHEY, CDR2 SVGEGT. V was trimmed by 5 bases and J by 3 bases, leaving 26 bases between them. The CDR3 protein is CASSEPGGRDKLFYEQYF. For the CDR3, the DNA is TGTGCCAGCAGTGAGCCAGGAGGGCGGGACAAACTTTTCTACGAGCAGTACTTC.

CDR3 residues: CAISEPRSSGRDTEAFF. For the CDR3, the DNA is TGTGCCATCAGTGAGCCAAGATCGTCGGGGAGGGACACTGAAGCTTTCTTT. V is TRBV10-3 and J is TRBJ1-1; no clear D. The CDR3 runs to 17 residues. Germline V gene data show CDR1 as ENHRY and CDR2 as SYGVKD. Trimming shortened V by 2 bases and J by 3 bases, and 19 bases separated the two germline ends.

The chain combines TRBV9 with TRBJ2-3, with D perhaps TRBD2 (7 bases). Trimming took off 0 bases at V and 2 bases at J, with 13 bases between the two ends. Per the germline V gene, CDR1 is SGDLS and CDR2 is YYNGEE. This CDR3 comprises 16 residues. CDR3 coding DNA: TGTGCCAGCAGCGTAGAGGGCGGGGGCTACACAGATACGCAGTATTTT. Residues: CASSVEGGGYTDTQYF.

This clonotype was recorded a few times. The chain combines TRBV6-2 or TRBV6-3 with TRBJ2-7, with 12 positions matching TRBD2. The CDR3 is made up of 13 amino acids. With V trimmed by 6 bases and J by 7 bases, 4 bases remained unmatched. Germline V gene lookup returns CDR1 MNHEY and CDR2 SVGEGT. CDR3 nucleotide sequence: TGTGCCAGCAGCCTCGGGACTAGCGGGGAGCAGTACTTC. Protein product: CASSLGTSGEQYF.

The J gene is TRBJ2-2, the V gene TRBV30; D is unresolved. The CDR3 loop spans 12 amino acids. Germline V CDR1 and CDR2: GTSNPN, SVGIG (reference sequence). Trimming left V 1 base short and J 5 bases short, with 5 bases between. The CDR3 region is CAWSGLTGELFF. CDR3 DNA sequence: TGTGCCTGGAGTGGGCTAACCGGGGAGCTGTTTTTT.

V is TRBV13 and J is TRBJ2-5; D unresolved. V was clipped by 3 bases and J by 2 bases, with 10 bases between them. Germline V gives CDR1 PRHDT, CDR2 FYEKMQ (reference sequence). The CDR3 is made up of 14 amino acids. CDR3 region: CASSFGLQQETQYF. CDR3 in DNA: TGTGCCAGCAGCTTCGGTCTACAGCAAGAGACCCAGTACTTC. The entire variable domain, with the rest obtained from reference TRBV13 and TRBJ2-5, is as follows: AAGVIQSPRHLIKEKRETATLKCYPIPRHDTVYWYQQGPGQDPQFLISFYEKMQSDKGSIPDRFSAQQFSDYHSELNMSSLELGDSALYFCASSFGLQQETQYFGPGTRLLVL.

This clonotype was seen more than once but under ten times. The chain uses TRBV9 and TRBJ2-1; D possibly matches TRBD1 or TRBD2 (6 bases each). The CDR3 has 13 amino acids. Trimming removed 2 bases at V and 8 bases at J, with 11 bases between. The V gene's germline CDR1 is SGDLS and CDR2 YYNGEE. DNA of the CDR3: TGTGCCAGCAGCGTTGAGGGGGGAGATGAGCAGTTCTTC. The encoded protein is CASSVEGGDEQFF.

The CDR3 DNA sequence: TGCAGTGCTAGAGCCCGGACAGGCTACGAGCAGTACGTC. Amino acid sequence: CSARARTGYEQYV. The chain couples TRBV20-1 to TRBJ2-7; 7 bases match TRBD1. The CDR3 has 13 amino acids. J gave up 3 bases and V 1 base, and 3 bases lay outside the gene matches. Germline V gene lookup returns CDR1 DFQATT and CDR2 SNEGSKA (reference sequence).